This T cell receptor beta chain was observed in a study of blood T cell repertoires in COVID-19. The CDR3 loop spans 14 amino acids. The ends lost 5 bases at V and 4 bases at J; junction bases unmatched: 6. Germline values: CDR1 MNHEY, CDR2 SVGEGT. Authors' analysis steps: Cell counts per sample came from amplifying reference gene primers. Sequenced by immunoSEQ multiplex PCR; TCRdb stores in-frame clones only, minus some. For V, J and clone size, that table is used; D and trimming come from the DNA. The sample consists of some 83,000 clones, roughly 89% of them appearing once. The chain couples TRBV6-2 or TRBV6-3 to TRBJ1-1; TRBD1 matches at 8 bases. The source of this sequence is a woman older than 75 with active or convalescent COVID-19. Sequencing was carried out using peripheral blood. Written as DNA, the CDR3 is TGTGCCAGCAGTCGTCAGGGGGCGACCACTGAAGCTTTCTTT. Its protein product is CASSRQGATTEAFF.